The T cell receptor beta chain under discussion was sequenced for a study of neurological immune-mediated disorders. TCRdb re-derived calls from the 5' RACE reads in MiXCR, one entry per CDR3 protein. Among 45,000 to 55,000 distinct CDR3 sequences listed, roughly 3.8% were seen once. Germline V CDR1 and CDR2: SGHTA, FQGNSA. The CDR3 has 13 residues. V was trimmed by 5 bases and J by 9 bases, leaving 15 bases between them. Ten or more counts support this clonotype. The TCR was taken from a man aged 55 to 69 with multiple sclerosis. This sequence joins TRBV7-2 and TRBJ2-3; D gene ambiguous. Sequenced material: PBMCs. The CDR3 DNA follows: TGTGCCAGCAGCCGGGCCTCCGAACCGACGCAGTATTTT. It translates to CASSRASEPTQYF.